These 21 T cell receptor beta chains came from one sample sequenced in a study of cytomegalovirus exposure and HLA in healthy donors (dated by TCRdb to between 2016 and 2019). The library was generated by the immunoSEQ multiplex PCR assay. A mixture of 60 forward primers for TCR Vbeta segments and 13 reverse primers for TCR Jbeta segments was used in the multiplex PCR. The immuneACCESS repertoire file appears here via TCRdb, limited to in-frame rearrangements. These files lack a portion of the clones; in checked studies, under half of the deficit traces to unresolved V genes, and the cause of the others is not known. In this sample the table shows about 200,000 clones, around four fifths of which occur a single time. The ten largest clones capture around 4% of the sample. Sequenced input: PBMCs. These receptors were collected from a male donor in good health and CMV-seronegative.

This clone was counted once. V is TRBV5-4 and J is TRBJ2-7; D might be TRBD2 (6 bases). The CDR3 extends over 16 amino acids. V was shortened by 4 bases and J by 3 bases, with 20 bases between the two germline ends. CDR1 is SGHNT and CDR2 is YYREEE in the germline V gene (reference sequence). The CDR3 region has the DNA TGTGCCAGCAGCCGGGCCGGGAGAACAGCGAACTACGAGCAGTACTTC. Protein: CASSRAGRTANYEQYF.

V gene TRBV2 combines with J gene TRBJ2-1; 11 bases line up with TRBD2. This CDR3 has 15 residues. Germline CDR1 SNHLY, CDR2 FYNNEI. The J segment lost 3 bases and the V segment lost 3 bases, leaving 1 base of the junction unmatched. The CDR3 region has the DNA TGTGCCAGCAGTGATGGGACTAGCGGCTACAATGAGCAGTTCTTC. Translating gives CASSDGTSGYNEQFF.

The gene calls are TRBV30 and TRBJ2-7; 8 bases line up with TRBD1. The V gene's germline CDR1 is GTSNPN and CDR2 SVGIG (reference sequence). V lost 2 bases and J lost 6; bases outside the gene matches: 3. The CDR3 length is 12 residues. Here the CDR3 reads CAWSPTGVEQYF. The CDR3, as DNA: TGTGCCTGGAGTCCGACAGGGGTCGAGCAGTACTTC.

This chain uses TRBV27 with TRBJ2-7; 7 bases are a match to TRBD1. Germline CDR1 MNHEY, CDR2 SMNVEV (reference sequence). The CDR3 runs to 14 residues. The V and J ends lost 5 bases and 2 bases, in that order; junction bases with no gene match: 6. The CDR3 DNA reads as TGTGCCAGCAGTCTCACAGGGGCGGCCTACGAGCAGTACTTC. It yields the protein CASSLTGAAYEQYF.

The chain links TRBV6-6 to TRBJ2-1; 12 nucleotides line up with TRBD1. The V segment lost 5 bases and the J segment 7 bases; nucleotides outside the gene matches: 6. The CDR3 is 15 amino acids. The germline gives CDR1 MNHNY, CDR2 SVGAGI (reference sequence). Written as DNA, the CDR3 is TGTGCCAGCAGTGACCGGGACAGGGGGCCAAATGAGCAGTTCTTC. It is translated as CASSDRDRGPNEQFF.

The V gene is TRBV2, the J gene TRBJ2-3; D may be TRBD2 (6 bases). Germline CDR1 reads SNHLY; CDR2 reads FYNNEI. Trimming pared 2 bases from V and 2 bases from J, leaving 11 bases between. The CDR3 is made up of 15 amino acids. This CDR3 reads CASSELAGFTDTQYF. The CDR3 DNA sequence: TGTGCCAGCAGTGAATTGGCGGGATTCACAGATACGCAGTATTTT.

The chain combines TRBV19 with TRBJ1-1, with a tentative D call TRBD1 (5 bases). This CDR3 has 15 amino acids. The ends were cut back, 5 bases at V and 6 bases at J, with 19 bases in the middle. Per the germline V gene, CDR1 is LNHDA and CDR2 is SQIVND (reference sequence). CDR3 sequence reads: CASSSQSVMTAEAFF. CDR3 DNA: TGTGCCAGTAGTTCCCAATCGGTGATGACAGCTGAAGCTTTCTTT. The full variable domain, in which reference TRBV19 and TRBJ1-1 provide the parts outside the CDR3, is DGGITQSPKYLFRKEGQNVTLSCEQNLNHDAMYWYRQDPGQGLRLIYYSQIVNDFQKGDIAEGYSVSREKKESFPLTVTSAQKNPTAFYLCASSSQSVMTAEAFFGQGTRLTVV.

The chain has TRBV6-1 and TRBJ2-5; perhaps TRBD2 as D (6 bases). The DNA end is more similar to TRBJ2-7, so the J call may be wrong. The CDR3 sequence is 14 residues long. Germline-derived CDR1 and CDR2 are MNHNS and SASEGT. CDR3 DNA: TGTGCCAGCACATTATTGACGGGGGACTACGAGCAGTACTTC. It is translated as CASTLLTGDYEQYF.

The chain employs TRBV6-6 and TRBJ2-7; D gene ambiguous. CDR1 is MNHNY and CDR2 is SVGAGI in the germline V gene (reference sequence). V lost 7 bases to trimming and J lost 6 bases, with 10 bases between them. This CDR3 has 11 amino acids. CDR3 in DNA: TGTGCCAGCACCTCTCTCTCCGAGCAGTACTTC. Protein: CASTSLSEQYF.

This clone was seen only once. The CDR3 nucleotides read TGTGCCAGCAGTTTTTCAGTAACAGGGGGCCGTCAGTACTTC. Translating gives CASSFSVTGGRQYF. The chain couples TRBV27 to TRBJ2-4; 9 bases match TRBD1. The CDR3 extends over 14 amino acids. The J segment lost 12 bases and the V segment lost 3 bases, leaving 9 bases of the junction unmatched. CDR1 is MNHEY and CDR2 is SMNVEV in the germline V gene (reference sequence).

Notes on this clone: One end of the junction is discordant with germline, which a read error may explain. CDR3 loop: CSSSLGTVTYEQYF. CDR3 DNA sequence: TGTTCCAGCAGCTTAGGGACAGTGACCTACGAGCAGTACTTC. V and J are TRBV7-9 and TRBJ2-7, with TRBD1 matching 7 bases. The CDR3 loop spans 14 amino acids. CDR1 and CDR2 from the germline V gene are SEHNR and FQNEAQ (reference sequence).

The DNA for the CDR3 is TGTGCCAGTAGTCTTCAGGGGGCGGCTGAAGCTTTCTTT. Protein product: CASSLQGAAEAFF. This sequence joins TRBV19 and TRBJ1-1, with 8 bases lining up with TRBD1. CDR1 is LNHDA, CDR2 SQIVND, per germline (reference sequence). This CDR3 has 13 amino acids. V trimming: 5 bases; J trimming: 6 bases; junction bases outside the gene matches: 5.

The gene calls are TRBV10-2 and TRBJ1-1, with D unresolved. CDR3 size: 16 residues. V was clipped by 3 bases and J by 4 bases, with 18 bases between them. Germline V lookup: CDR1 WSHSY, CDR2 SAAADI. This CDR3 reads CASSDRVGSGSTEAFF. CDR3 DNA sequence: TGCGCCAGCAGTGATCGGGTGGGCTCGGGGAGCACTGAAGCTTTCTTT.

This clone was counted a single time. This rearrangement joins TRBV5-4 to TRBJ2-3, with TRBD2 as a possible D gene (6 bases). The CDR3 totals 14 residues. Germline V gene data show CDR1 as SGHNT and CDR2 as YYREEE (reference sequence). The V gene lost 3 bases and the J gene lost 5 bases, with 13 bases spanning the gap. The CDR3 region is CASSWGTGRDTQYF. CDR3 in DNA: TGTGCCAGCAGCTGGGGGACTGGTCGAGATACGCAGTATTTT.

This chain links TRBV6-1 with TRBJ2-5, with TRBD2 matching over 7 bases. The better agreement between TRBJ2-7 and the DNA end casts doubt on the J call. This CDR3 is 14 amino acids long. Germline V gene sequence: CDR1 MNHNS, CDR2 SASEGT. The CDR3 loop is CASSLERGGYEQYF. The DNA of the CDR3 is TGTGCCAGCAGCCTCGAGCGGGGCGGCTACGAGCAGTACTTC.

The chain joins TRBV6-1 to TRBJ2-7; TRBD1 might be the D (6 bases). The germline V gene encodes CDR1 MNHNS and CDR2 SASEGT. The CDR3 has 15 residues. Deletions cut 2 bases from V and 3 bases from J, with 14 bases between. CDR3 sequence reads: CASSESWDNLYEQYF. CDR3 coding DNA: TGTGCCAGCAGTGAATCTTGGGACAATCTCTACGAGCAGTACTTC.

This clone was counted a single time. The genes are TRBV30 and TRBJ2-1; 12 bases line up with TRBD2. CDR3 length: 14 amino acids. CDR1 is GTSNPN, CDR2 SVGIG, per germline (reference sequence). V dropped 6 bases and J dropped 6; count of bases not matched to a gene: 6. CDR3 bases: TGTGCCTGTGAGACTAGCGGGAGTGTCAATGAGCAGTTCTTC. Protein: CACETSGSVNEQFF. The complete variable domain, with remaining parts taken from reference TRBV30 and TRBJ2-1, reads SQTIHQWPATLVQPVGSPLSLECTVEGTSNPNLYWYRQAAGRGLQLLFYSVGIGQISSEVPQNLSASRPQDRQFILSSKKLLLSDSGFYLCACETSGSVNEQFFGPGTRLTVL.

This clone was found a few times. The genes are TRBV7-3 and TRBJ2-7, with D unresolved. Germline lookup yields CDR1 SGHTA and CDR2 FQGTGA. V gave up 6 bases and J gave up 0 bases, with 6 bases separating them. The CDR3 has 12 amino acids. DNA of the CDR3: TGTGCCAGCAGAGAGTACTCCTACGAGCAGTACTTC. This sequence encodes CASREYSYEQYF.

The V call is TRBV19, the J call TRBJ2-1; a weak D match, TRBD2 (5 bases). Germline CDR1 and CDR2: LNHDA and SQIVND (reference sequence). The CDR3 length is 15 residues. Trimming cost V 4 bases and J 8 bases, with 18 bases left between them. CDR3 sequence: CASSTTPFGIDEQFF. The CDR3 DNA is TGTGCCAGTAGTACCACCCCGTTCGGGATAGATGAGCAGTTCTTC.

Points on this clone: The sample holds other DNA sequences that translate to the same CDR3. The chain links TRBV27 to TRBJ1-1; D remains unclear. The germline gives CDR1 MNHEY, CDR2 SMNVEV (reference sequence). This CDR3 has 14 amino acids. V gave up 4 bases and J gave up 2 bases, with 11 bases separating them. CDR3 bases: TGTGCCAGCAGTTCCGGACTCATTAACACTGAAGCTTTCTTT. Translated, it gives CASSSGLINTEAFF.

The chain links TRBV7-8 to TRBJ2-7; 7 nucleotides line up with TRBD1. The length of the CDR3 is 13 residues. V trimming: 3 bases; J trimming: 5 bases; junction bases outside the gene matches: 4. Germline-derived CDR1 and CDR2 are SGHVS and FQNEAQ. CDR3 loop: CASSFDRENEQYF. CDR3 bases: TGTGCCAGCAGCTTCGACAGGGAGAACGAGCAGTACTTC.